The rows below give T cell receptor beta chains drawn from one sample of a study of early T cells in non-severe SARS-CoV-2 infection. TCRdb analysed the 5' RACE reads with MiXCR anew, one entry per CDR3 protein. The table includes approximately 27,000 distinct CDR3 sequences, under 6.5% detected once. The source material was whole blood. These receptors all stem from an adult who was a healthcare worker with PCR-confirmed SARS-CoV-2 infection or an uninfected control (not recorded which). CDR3s include the opening cysteine and the closing phenylalanine or tryptophan. A D gene is named only where the DNA matches it firmly. For some rows the clone size is stated as once, few or many, or as a class when expanded; others skip it.

D gene	clone size	V gene	J gene	CDR3 DNA	CDR3 protein
-	many	TRBV5-1	TRBJ1-1	TGCGCCAGCAGCTCAGATACAGGGTTTTATGGTGAAGCTTTCTTT	CASSSDTGFYGEAFF
TRBD1	many	TRBV29-1	TRBJ2-5	TGCAGCGTTTCAGGGGGTCAAGAGACCCAGTACTTC	CSVSGGQETQYF
-	many	TRBV30	TRBJ2-7	TGTGCCTGGGGCAGGGGGACTATCCGGTCCTACGAGCAGTACTTC	CAWGRGTIRSYEQYF
TRBD2	many	TRBV4-1	TRBJ2-7	TGCGCCAGCAGCCAACTTGGACTAGCGGACACTTACGAGCAGTACTTC	CASSQLGLADTYEQYF
-	many	TRBV3-1	TRBJ2-6	TGTGCCACCGGTGACTCTGGGGCCAACGTCCTGACTTTC	CATGDSGANVLTF
-	many	TRBV6-6	TRBJ1-3	TGTGCCAGCAGTTACTCAGAGACCAACGGAAACACCATATATTTT	CASSYSETNGNTIYF
-	many	TRBV15	TRBJ2-7	TGTGCCAGCGCTCCCGCCGGAAGTACCTACGAGCAGTACTTC	CASAPAGSTYEQYF
-	many	TRBV30	TRBJ2-3	TGTGCCTGGAGTGTAGGGGATCTAGTAAGCACAGATACGCAGTATTTT	CAWSVGDLVSTDTQYF
TRBD2	many	TRBV4-3	TRBJ2-7	TGCGCCAGCAGCCAAGATCGAGGCGGGGGTAGGGACGAGCAGTACTTC	CASSQDRGGGRDEQYF
-	many	TRBV12-3/TRBV12-4	TRBJ1-2	TGTGCCAGCAGTTTAGCGCTAGTGGGCGGCTACACCTTC	CASSLALVGGYTF
-	many	TRBV3-2	TRBJ2-7	TGTGCCAGCAGCCCATGGACTATCTACGAGCAGTACTTC	CASSPWTIYEQYF
TRBD2	many	TRBV9	TRBJ2-1	TGTGCCAGCAGCGTAGGGGGACTAGCGGGAGGAAGCAATGAGCAGTTCTTC	CASSVGGLAGGSNEQFF
TRBD1	many	TRBV7-2	TRBJ2-5	TGTGCCAGCAGCCCAGGACAGGGGATCAGAGGTCCCCAGTACTTC	CASSPGQGIRGPQYF
-	many	TRBV10-3	TRBJ1-1	TGTGCCATCAGTAAGGGACGCGAAGGCACTGAAGCTTTCTTT	CAISKGREGTEAFF
-	many	TRBV24-1	TRBJ1-1	TGTGCCACCCGACAGGCTGCCGAAGGGAACACTGAAGCTTTCTTT	CATRQAAEGNTEAFF
TRBD1	few	TRBV10-2	TRBJ2-1	TGCGCCAGTACCCCGGGACAGGGGATTGGCGAGCAGTTCTTC	CASTPGQGIGEQFF
-	many	TRBV5-6	TRBJ2-4	TGTGCCAGCAGCTTCTCCGCGAACATTCAGTACTTC	CASSFSANIQYF
TRBD1	many	TRBV7-3	TRBJ2-1	TGTGCCAGCAGCTTATATTCGGGACAGCCCTTCTTC	CASSLYSGQPFF
-	many	TRBV20-1	TRBJ2-7	TGCAGTGCTAGACCCCGGAGGGGTGATTTCAGCGAGCAGTACTTC	CSARPRRGDFSEQYF
-	many	TRBV4-1	TRBJ2-3	TGCGCCAGCAGCCAAAGCGGGTCCTCAGATACGCAGTATTTT	CASSQSGSSDTQYF
-	many	TRBV12-3/TRBV12-4	TRBJ2-3	TGTGCCAGCGCCTCCCCGGGACTTAGCACAGATACGCAGTATTTT	CASASPGLSTDTQYF
TRBD2	many	TRBV2	TRBJ2-3	TGTGCCAGCAGCGCCGGACTAGCGGGAGCAGATACGCAGTATTTT	CASSAGLAGADTQYF
-	few	TRBV7-2	TRBJ2-7	TGTGCCACCTCCGCCCGGCCGGACTACGAGCAGTACTTC	CATSARPDYEQYF
-	-	TRBV5-4	TRBJ1-6	TGTGCCAGCAGCTTGGAACAGGGAAATTCACCCCTCCACTTT	CASSLEQGNSPLHF
TRBD1	many	TRBV7-3	TRBJ1-1	TGTGCCAGCAGCACGCAGGGGGGGACTGAAGCTTTCTTT	CASSTQGGTEAFF
-	many	TRBV7-6	TRBJ2-7	TGTGCCAGCAGCTTAGAGGGATACCCACCAGCGGAGCAGTACTTC	CASSLEGYPPAEQYF
-	many	TRBV7-9	TRBJ2-1	TGTGCCAGCAGCTTGCTCTTAGCATTCCTCGATGAGCAGTTCTTC	CASSLLLAFLDEQFF
-	many	TRBV12-3/TRBV12-4	TRBJ2-5	TGTGCCAGCAGTTTTGGGTCGGCAGGAACCACGGCCCAGTACTTC	CASSFGSAGTTAQYF
-	many	TRBV6-4	TRBJ2-6	TGTGCCAGCAGTGACTCAAGTTGGGGCGGTGGGGCCAACGTCCTGACTTTC	CASSDSSWGGGANVLTF
TRBD1	many	TRBV7-9	TRBJ1-5	TGTGCCAGCAGCTTAGCGGACAGGGGGCGCTACAATCAGCCCCAGCATTTT	CASSLADRGRYNQPQHF
TRBD2	many	TRBV4-3	TRBJ2-7	TGCGCCAGCAGCCAAGAACCAACTAGCGGAGACACCTACGAGCAGTACTTC	CASSQEPTSGDTYEQYF
TRBD1	many	TRBV6-1	TRBJ2-7	TGTGCCAGCAGTGCGACACAACCGGGACAGCGATCCTACGAGCAGTACTTC	CASSATQPGQRSYEQYF
TRBD2	many	TRBV7-2	TRBJ2-1	TGTGCCAGCATTTCTAGCGGGGCCTACAATGAGCAGTTCTTC	CASISSGAYNEQFF
-	many	TRBV20-1	TRBJ1-2	TGCAGTGCCGTCAGTGGTATAGGGACGCGGAGGGATGGCTACACCTTC	CSAVSGIGTRRDGYTF
-	many	TRBV7-9	TRBJ2-5	TGTGCCAGCATCCTTAGAGGGGGACGGCCGAGATTC	CASILRGGRPRF
TRBD1	many	TRBV29-1	TRBJ2-3	TGCAGCGCAGCACTAGGACAGGGAAGCTGGTCAGCTGGGGATACGCAGTATTTT	CSAALGQGSWSAGDTQYF
TRBD1	many	TRBV6-2/TRBV6-3	TRBJ2-5	TGTGCCAGCAGCGCACGGGACAGGTCCACGCAAGAGACCCAGTACTTC	CASSARDRSTQETQYF
-	many	TRBV21-1	TRBJ1-6	TGTGCCAGCAGCAAGTGGGAAACCCTGGGGCAGGCCGGGTTTAATTCACCCCTCCACTTT	CASSKWETLGQAGFNSPLHF
-	many	TRBV6-5	TRBJ2-5	TGTGCCAGCAGTCGTGGGGACCTTCGAGAGACCCAGTACTTC	CASSRGDLRETQYF
-	-	TRBV9	TRBJ2-1	TGTGCCAGCAGCCCCCAGGGAGCCGCCCACTTC	CASSPQGAAHF
TRBD2	many	TRBV24-1	TRBJ2-1	TGTGCCACCAGGGGGACTAGCGGGCCATACAATGAGCAGTTCTTC	CATRGTSGPYNEQFF
TRBD1	many	TRBV9	TRBJ1-2	TGTGCCAGCAGCTTCGGGGACAGGGTGGGCTACACCTTC	CASSFGDRVGYTF
-	many	TRBV28	TRBJ1-5	TGTGCCAGCAGTTCCCATCTCAGCGGGGACCAGCCCCAGCATTTT	CASSSHLSGDQPQHF
-	many	TRBV5-8	TRBJ1-2	TGTGCCAGCAGCTTCGTCAGGTCCAACTATGGCTACACCTTC	CASSFVRSNYGYTF
-	many	TRBV20-1	TRBJ2-1	TGCAGTGCCCGTGACTACCGGAGCTCCTACAATGAGCAGTTCTTC	CSARDYRSSYNEQFF
-	many	TRBV28	TRBJ1-1	TGTGCCAGCAGTTTATCATCTCCCCCGAGGGCTTTCTTT	CASSLSSPPRAFF
TRBD2	few	TRBV7-9	TRBJ2-7	TGTGCCAGCAGCTTAAGGGGACTATCGGACGAGCAGTACTTC	CASSLRGLSDEQYF
-	many	TRBV12-3/TRBV12-4	TRBJ2-1	TGTGCCGTACTCGGGTACAATGAGCAGTTCTTC	CAVLGYNEQFF
-	few	TRBV7-9	TRBJ2-7	TGTGCCAGCAGCTTAAGGGGAGAGTGGGACTACGAGCAGTACTTC	CASSLRGEWDYEQYF
-	-	TRBV9	TRBJ2-1	TGTGCCAGCAGCGTAGCTGGTAACAATGAGCAGTTCTTC	CASSVAGNNEQFF
-	few	TRBV3-1	TRBJ1-4	TGTGCCAGCAGCCTTGGTGGAGGGGGAGGCGAAAAACTGTTTTTT	CASSLGGGGGEKLFF
TRBD2	many	TRBV9	TRBJ2-3	TGTGCCAGCAGCATGACTAGCGGGAGGGCAGATACGCAGTATTTT	CASSMTSGRADTQYF
-	many	TRBV7-8	TRBJ1-4	TGTGCCAGCAGCTCAGATGTGGGGGGTGCTAATGAAAAACTGTTTTTT	CASSSDVGGANEKLFF
TRBD1	many	TRBV20-1	TRBJ1-1	TGCAGTGCTGCCTCGACAGGGGGTGAGACTGAAGCTTTCTTT	CSAASTGGETEAFF